Listed here are 28 T cell receptor beta chains from one sample, sequenced in a study of T cells in Graves' hyperthyroidism and ophthalmopathy. TCR beta CDR3 regions were amplified from RNA transcripts. When the TCR CDR3 underwent first-round RT-PCR, the HTBI primer set was used. TCRdb used MiXCR to reprocess the multiplex PCR reads, holding one entry per CDR3 protein. There are fewer than 450,000 distinct CDR3 sequences in the sample; more than 12% occur only once, and 28% lies in the top ten. Source material: blood. The origin of the receptors is a man between 50 and 59 years old with Graves' ophthalmopathy.

This clonotype was seen a handful of times. V gene TRBV12-3 or TRBV12-4 combines with J gene TRBJ2-7, with TRBD2 matching 8 bases. The length of the CDR3 is 16 residues. The V segment lost 1 base and the J segment 4 bases; nucleotides outside the gene matches: 9. The CDR3, as DNA: TGTGCCAGCAGTTTAGTAGCCCCAGCGGGAGTGTACGAGCAGTACTTC. Protein sequence: CASSLVAPAGVYEQYF.

V and J are TRBV20-1 and TRBJ2-5, with D uncertain. V lost 4 bases, J lost 7 bases, and 13 bases lay in between. CDR1 and CDR2 from the germline V gene are DFQATT and SNEGSKA (reference sequence). The CDR3 is made up of 12 amino acids. This chain's CDR3 is CSAKDLVGTQYF. In DNA, the CDR3 is TGCAGTGCTAAGGACCTTGTCGGGACCCAGTACTTC.

This clonotype was picked up many times. The J gene is TRBJ2-5, the V gene TRBV3-1; no definite D call. The V end was cut by 2 bases, the J end by 4 bases, with 2 bases between. CDR1 and CDR2 from the germline V gene are LGHDT and YNNKEL (reference sequence). The CDR3 extends over 11 amino acids. The CDR3, as DNA: TGTGCCAGCAGCCAACCAGAGACCCAGTACTTC. The encoded protein is CASSQPETQYF.

This clonotype was seen repeatedly, ten times or more. The rearrangement uses TRBV7-9 and TRBJ2-7; no reliable D call. Germline CDR1 and CDR2: SEHNR and FQNEAQ (reference sequence). Between the trimmed V and J ends, which lost 2 bases and 7 bases, there was a span of 6 bases. CDR3 size: 11 residues. The DNA of the CDR3 is TGTGCCAGCAGCTTATCGCTAGAGCAGTACTTC. As protein: CASSLSLEQYF.

This sequence joins TRBV5-1 and TRBJ2-3, with 14 bases aligning to TRBD2. The CDR3 consists of 17 residues. With 4 bases clipped from V and 2 bases from J, the junction kept 6 bases outside the gene matches. Germline-derived CDR1 and CDR2 are SGHRS and YFSETQ. CDR3 nucleotide sequence: TGCGCCAGCAGCGGCAGACTAGCGGGAGGGATCACAGATACGCAGTATTTT. Amino acids: CASSGRLAGGITDTQYF.

The J gene is TRBJ1-1, the V gene TRBV7-6; D remains unclear. CDR1 and CDR2 (germline): SGHVS, FNYEAQ. V was clipped by 4 bases and J by 8 bases, with 14 bases between them. This CDR3 has 13 amino acids. The CDR3 coding sequence is TGTGCCAGCAGCTCCTTAGAGGCTGGGGAAGCTTTCTTT. This encodes CASSSLEAGEAFF.

Note on this clonotype: A much bigger clone sits one base away, suggesting this may be a read error. J is TRBJ2-7 and V is TRBV20-1, with TRBD2 matching over 11 bases. V was clipped by 5 bases and J by 9 bases; unmatched bases: 9. The CDR3 is made up of 13 amino acids. Germline V CDR1 and CDR2: DFQATT, SNEGSKA (reference sequence). CDR3 in amino acids: CSAGGSGRVGQYF. DNA of the CDR3: TGCAGTGCTGGGGGTAGCGGGAGGGTCGGGCAGTACTTC.

This sequence joins TRBV14 and TRBJ2-7, with D unresolved. CDR1 is SGHDN, CDR2 FVKESK, per germline. The ends were cut back, 4 bases at V and 7 bases at J, with 11 bases in the middle. This CDR3 has 12 amino acids. Written as DNA, the CDR3 is TGTGCCAGCAGCCCCTTTGGGGATGAGCAGTACTTC. Translating it yields CASSPFGDEQYF.

This clonotype was counted only a few times. At one end, the junction sequence differs from germline, possibly due to a read error. The chain links TRBV7-9 to TRBJ2-5; 9 positions agree with TRBD2. The CDR3 covers 14 residues. The germline V gene encodes CDR1 SEHNR and CDR2 FQNEAQ (reference sequence). The CDR3 protein is CAGSLLAGQETQYF. The CDR3 bases are TGTGCCGGCAGTCTTCTAGCGGGACAAGAGACCCAGTACTTC.

This clonotype was picked up many times. The V gene is TRBV3-1, the J gene TRBJ1-2, with D possibly being TRBD1 (5 bases). Germline lookup yields CDR1 LGHDT and CDR2 YNNKEL (reference sequence). This CDR3 has 13 amino acids. V lost 3 bases, J lost 4 bases, and 9 bases lay in between. This chain's CDR3 is CASSHGQGYGYTF. CDR3 nucleotide sequence: TGTGCCAGCAGCCATGGGCAGGGCTATGGCTACACCTTC.

This clonotype was recorded at least ten times. The V call is TRBV3-1, the J call TRBJ1-1; no definite D call. The length of the CDR3 is 13 residues. V dropped 3 bases and J dropped 4 bases, with 9 bases sitting between them. Germline V gives CDR1 LGHDT, CDR2 YNNKEL (reference sequence). The CDR3 nucleotides are TGTGCCAGCAGCCAGTCTGGAAGCACTGAAGCTTTCTTT. As protein: CASSQSGSTEAFF.

The V and J genes are TRBV20-1 and TRBJ2-5; D call uncertain. V was trimmed by 0 bases and J by 1 base, leaving 15 bases between them. This CDR3 has 16 residues. Germline loops: CDR1 DFQATT, CDR2 SNEGSKA (reference sequence). CDR3 nucleotides: TGCAGTGCTAGAGACCCCCAAACAGTGACCCAAGAGACCCAGTACTTC. Its translation: CSARDPQTVTQETQYF.

This clonotype was seen at least ten times. The rearrangement links TRBV3-1 to TRBJ2-1, with 12 bases identical to TRBD2. V was pared by 4 bases and J by 6 bases, with 4 bases of the junction left unmatched. Germline V gene sequence: CDR1 LGHDT, CDR2 YNNKEL (reference sequence). The CDR3 is 15 residues long. The CDR3 nucleotides read TGTGCCAGCAGCCGGCTAGCGGGAGGGGGCAATGAGCAGTTCTTC. Its translation is CASSRLAGGGNEQFF.

This clonotype was recorded many times. The junction differs from germline at one of its ends, possibly a read error. V and J are TRBV12-3 or TRBV12-4 and TRBJ2-1; D remains ambiguous. This CDR3 comprises 12 residues. This CDR3 is CASSLVGNEQFF. CDR3 nucleotides: TGTGCCAGCAGCTTAGTGGGCAATGAGCAGTTCTTC.

There are many counts of this clonotype. This sequence joins TRBV20-1 and TRBJ1-1; D is possibly TRBD1 (6 bases). The V end lost 7 bases, the J end lost 8 bases, and 17 bases lay between the germline ends. This CDR3 is 12 amino acids long. Germline assignment: CDR1 DFQATT and CDR2 SNEGSKA (reference sequence). In nucleotides, the CDR3 is TGCAGTGGACAACAGGGTTTATCCGAAGCTTTCTTT. Its translation is CSGQQGLSEAFF.

This clonotype was detected ten times or more. The V gene is TRBV24-1, the J gene TRBJ1-5; 7 bases fit TRBD1. The CDR3 has 15 residues. The germline V gene encodes CDR1 KGHDR and CDR2 SFDVKD. With 4 bases clipped from V and 6 bases from J, the junction kept 8 bases outside the gene matches. In DNA form, the CDR3 reads TGTGCCACCAGTGACCGACAGGGTAGTAGTCAGCCCCAGCATTTT. Encoded protein: CATSDRQGSSQPQHF.

This clonotype was observed many times. In DNA form, the CDR3 reads TGTGCCAGCAGCTTACCTAGCGGGAGTGATACGCAGTATTTT. Encoded protein: CASSLPSGSDTQYF. The chain recombines TRBV7-8 with TRBJ2-3; 10 positions agree with TRBD2. Germline CDR1 is SGHVS and CDR2 is FQNEAQ. The CDR3 length is 14 residues. V lost 2 bases, J lost 6 bases, and 2 bases stayed unmatched.

As concerns this clonotype: Given a much more abundant clone one base away, this may be a read error. J is TRBJ2-1 and V is TRBV20-1; D perhaps matches TRBD2 (5 bases). Trimming removed 1 base at V and 3 bases at J, with 19 bases between. The CDR3 extends over 17 amino acids. Germline loops: CDR1 DFQATT, CDR2 SNEGSKA (reference sequence). This CDR3 reads CSARGGALAAIYNEQFF. The CDR3 DNA is TGCAGTGCTAGAGGGGGAGCCCTCGCGGCTATCTACAATGAGCAGTTCTTC.

This CDR3 is CASSLPGLAGDPPETQYF. Here the CDR3 DNA reads TGTGCCAGCAGTTTACCGGGACTAGCGGGAGATCCCCCAGAGACCCAGTACTTC. The rearrangement uses TRBV12-3 or TRBV12-4 and TRBJ2-5; 14 nucleotides match TRBD2. This CDR3 is built from 18 residues. The V and J ends lost 2 bases and 4 bases, in that order; junction bases with no gene match: 9.

The rearrangement joins TRBV20-1 to TRBJ1-3; a possible D gene is TRBD1 (5 bases). Per the germline V gene, CDR1 is DFQATT and CDR2 is SNEGSKA (reference sequence). Trimming removed 3 bases from V and 0 bases from J, with 12 bases in between. The CDR3 consists of 15 residues. CDR3 DNA sequence: TGCAGTGCTAGTCGGCAGGGAACCTCTGGAAACACCATATATTTT. This translates into CSASRQGTSGNTIYF.

This clonotype was seen ten or more times. V gene TRBV3-1 combines with J gene TRBJ2-3, with TRBD2 matching 14 bases. The CDR3 sequence is 19 residues long. V gave up 2 bases and J gave up 0 bases; unmatched junction bases: 7. Germline CDR1 LGHDT, CDR2 YNNKEL (reference sequence). CDR3 region: CASSQMRLAGGPSTDTQYF. CDR3 nucleotide sequence: TGTGCCAGCAGCCAAATGCGACTAGCGGGAGGGCCGAGCACAGATACGCAGTATTTT.

Comments on this clonotype: This may be a read error: a much more frequent sequence differs by one nucleotide. The chain combines TRBV6-5 with TRBJ2-3, with TRBD1 matching over 9 bases. Germline assignment: CDR1 MNHEY and CDR2 SVGAGI. The V and J ends lost 2 bases and 2 bases, in that order; junction bases with no gene match: 2. The CDR3 loop spans 15 amino acids. CDR3 DNA: TGTGCCAGCAGTTACCGGGACAGGGACACAGATACGCAGTATTTT. It translates to CASSYRDRDTDTQYF.

The CDR3 coding sequence is TGTGCCAGCAGTTCCACGGTCTCCAGCAATGAGCAGTTCTTC. This sequence encodes CASSSTVSSNEQFF. The J gene is TRBJ2-1, the V gene TRBV27; D is unresolved. V was shortened by 4 bases and J by 6 bases, with 13 bases between the two germline ends. Looked up from germline, CDR1 is MNHEY and CDR2 is SMNVEV (reference sequence). The CDR3 consists of 14 residues.

The table lists this clonotype with many counts. J is TRBJ2-1 and V is TRBV30, with a tentative D call TRBD2 (6 bases). CDR3 length equals 13 residues. With 4 bases removed from V and 6 bases from J, the gap between germline ends came to 13 bases. Germline V CDR1 and CDR2: GTSNPN, SVGIG (reference sequence). The CDR3 sequence: CAWNGTPLNEQFF. Here the CDR3 DNA reads TGTGCCTGGAACGGGACTCCTCTCAATGAGCAGTTCTTC.

The sample holds many counts of this clonotype. This rearrangement joins TRBV20-1 to TRBJ1-3; 12 bases fit TRBD1. V was clipped by 1 base and J by 4 bases; unmatched bases: 5. Germline values: CDR1 DFQATT, CDR2 SNEGSKA (reference sequence). This CDR3 spans 16 amino acids. The CDR3 coding sequence is TGCAGTGCTAGAGGCGGGACAGGGGGCGCCGGAAACACCATATATTTT. Amino acid sequence: CSARGGTGGAGNTIYF.

Only a few counts were recorded for this clonotype. The CDR3 loop reads CASSMQISGRLYEQYF. CDR3 sequence (DNA): TGTGCCAGCAGCATGCAGATAAGCGGGAGATTATACGAGCAGTACTTC. The chain employs TRBV7-2 and TRBJ2-7, with 8 nucleotides matching TRBD2. V shed 5 bases, J shed 4 bases, and the junction held 13 bases outside the gene matches. CDR1 and CDR2 from the germline V gene are SGHTA and FQGNSA. This CDR3 has 16 amino acids.

This clonotype was detected ten times or more. The CDR3 region is CASSRVGDTEAFF. CDR3 DNA: TGTGCCAGCAGCAGGGTAGGAGACACTGAAGCTTTCTTT. The chain links TRBV11-2 to TRBJ1-1; D uncertain. The CDR3 runs to 13 residues. V lost 5 bases, J lost 3 bases, and 10 bases lay in between. CDR1 is SGHAT, CDR2 FQNNGV, per germline.

In its sample, this clonotype was seen a few times. The chain carries TRBV6-1 and TRBJ2-2; D uncertain. The CDR3 sequence is 11 residues long. V gave up 1 base and J gave up 14 bases, with 8 bases separating them. Germline values: CDR1 MNHNS, CDR2 SASEGT. The CDR3 DNA sequence: TGTGCCAGCAGTGAAGGAATTGATCTGTTTTTT. This codes for CASSEGIDLFF.